The 32 T cell receptor beta chains listed next were all sequenced from one sample in a study of OX40 agonist ivuxolimab in advanced cancers. Clones were sequenced by immunoSEQ multiplex PCR, and TCRdb holds only the in-frame ones, with some missing. The sample lists tens of thousands of clones; about nine tenths were seen once. The source was CD4+ or CD8+ T cells sorted from blood, collected in a trial of the OX40 agonist ivuxolimab. Source of these receptors: an adult with an advanced solid tumor such as melanoma, head and neck, liver or kidney cancer.

J is TRBJ2-2 and V is TRBV7-6, with D unresolved. Germline V CDR1 and CDR2: SGHVS, FNYEAQ. V was cut by 0 bases and J by 0 bases, with 8 bases left in between. The CDR3 runs 16 residues. CDR3 bases: TGTGCCAGCAGCTTAGCTTTGAACGCGAACACCGGGGAGCTGTTTTTT. It codes for CASSLALNANTGELFF.

The chain couples TRBV4-2 to TRBJ1-4; the D gene is possibly TRBD1 (6 bases). CDR3 length: 21 amino acids. Germline values: CDR1 LGHNA, CDR2 YNFKEQ. Trimming stripped 2 bases from V and 0 bases from J, with 25 bases between. CDR3 coding DNA: TGTGCCAGCAGCCAACCCATAGGGGGGGGTCAAATTTATGCAACTAATGAAAAACTGTTTTTT. Its protein is CASSQPIGGGQIYATNEKLFF.

The V gene is TRBV4-1, the J gene TRBJ2-1; D perhaps matches TRBD1 (6 bases). CDR1 and CDR2 from the germline V gene are MGHRA and YSYEKL. The CDR3 extends over 16 amino acids. V was trimmed by 0 bases and J by 4 bases, leaving 13 bases between them. The CDR3 bases are TGCGCCAGCAGCCAAGATCTCAGGGGACGATACAATGAGCAGTTCTTC. Its protein product is CASSQDLRGRYNEQFF.

The J gene is TRBJ2-7, the V gene TRBV30; 9 bases agree with TRBD2. V lost 4 bases, J lost 3 bases, and 10 bases stayed unmatched. The CDR3 runs 15 residues. In germline, CDR1 is GTSNPN, CDR2 SVGIG (reference sequence). CDR3 nucleotide sequence: TGTGCCTGGAAGTTTCCGGGACTAGCTTTCTACGAGCAGTACTTC. Its translation: CAWKFPGLAFYEQYF. Complete variable domain (other parts from reference TRBV30 and TRBJ2-7): SQTIHQWPATLVQPVGSPLSLECTVEGTSNPNLYWYRQAAGRGLQLLFYSVGIGQISSEVPQNLSASRPQDRQFILSSKKLLLSDSGFYLCAWKFPGLAFYEQYFGPGTRLTVT.

This clone was seen a handful of times. V gene TRBV6-4 combines with J gene TRBJ2-1; D may be TRBD2 (6 bases). The germline CDR1 and CDR2 sequences are MRHNA and SNTAGT. With 6 bases removed from V and 7 bases from J, the gap between germline ends came to 19 bases. The CDR3 is made up of 15 amino acids. CDR3 amino acids: CASSDTSFPTNEQFF. For the CDR3, the DNA is TGTGCCAGCAGCGATACTAGCTTTCCGACGAATGAGCAGTTCTTC.

A single count supports this clone. The chain has TRBV10-2 and TRBJ2-7; D not certain. Trimming pared 6 bases from V and 0 bases from J, leaving 9 bases between. The CDR3 totals 13 residues. Germline V gene data show CDR1 as WSHSY and CDR2 as SAAADI. The CDR3 protein is CASRDLSSYEQYF. The CDR3 nucleotides read TGCGCCAGCAGGGATCTAAGCTCCTACGAGCAGTACTTC.

The V gene is TRBV30, the J gene TRBJ1-2, with D possibly matching TRBD1 (5 bases). Germline CDR1 reads GTSNPN; CDR2 reads SVGIG (reference sequence). Trimming left V 5 bases short and J 3 bases short, with 10 bases between. The CDR3 is made up of 12 amino acids. The CDR3 coding sequence is TGTGCCTGGCAAGGGGCGGACTATGGCTACACCTTC. Encoded protein: CAWQGADYGYTF.

This sequence joins TRBV15 and TRBJ2-7; D ambiguous. Germline values: CDR1 LNHNV, CDR2 YYDKDF (reference sequence). Trimming stripped 3 bases from V and 1 base from J, with 10 bases between. This CDR3 is built from 14 residues. CDR3 amino acids: CATSSLGGSYEQYF. The DNA of the CDR3 is TGTGCCACCAGCAGCTTGGGCGGATCCTACGAGCAGTACTTC.

The chain has TRBV6-5 and TRBJ2-1; unclear D gene. The germline V gene encodes CDR1 MNHEY and CDR2 SVGAGI. The length of the CDR3 is 14 residues. The V end was cut by 10 bases, the J end by 3 bases, with 16 bases between. CDR3 residues: CATSENSHYNEQFF. In DNA form, the CDR3 reads TGTGCCACCTCCGAGAATAGCCACTACAATGAGCAGTTCTTC.

This chain links TRBV6-5 with TRBJ2-7, with D perhaps TRBD2 (5 bases). The V end was cut by 2 bases, the J end by 3 bases, with 8 bases between. CDR3 length: 13 amino acids. Per germline, CDR1 MNHEY and CDR2 SVGAGI. The CDR3 protein is CASSYGSFYEQYF. CDR3 nucleotides: TGTGCCAGCAGTTACGGGAGTTTCTACGAGCAGTACTTC.

This chain connects TRBV28 to TRBJ1-1; D gene unclear. V was pared by 1 base and J by 0 bases, with 9 bases between. This CDR3 has 15 amino acids. Germline V gene sequence: CDR1 MDHEN, CDR2 SYDVKM. The CDR3 sequence is CASSLYSGLNTEAFF. The CDR3 DNA follows: TGTGCCAGCAGTTTATATTCAGGATTGAACACTGAAGCTTTCTTT.

The chain uses TRBV28 and TRBJ2-7; D is perhaps TRBD2 (7 bases). Germline V lookup: CDR1 MDHEN, CDR2 SYDVKM. The CDR3 length is 14 residues. Trimming took 3 bases from V and 9 from J, leaving 18 bases between them. The CDR3 here is CASSLGGDTLLQYF. The CDR3, as DNA: TGTGCCAGCAGTTTGGGAGGGGACACCTTGCTGCAGTACTTC.

This chain links TRBV5-1 with TRBJ2-1, with TRBD2 matching over 9 bases. The V and J ends lost 4 bases and 10 bases, in that order; junction bases with no gene match: 9. Germline V gives CDR1 SGHRS, CDR2 YFSETQ. This CDR3 is built from 14 residues. CDR3 protein: CASSPRASGNEQFF. Here the CDR3 DNA reads TGCGCCAGCAGCCCCCGAGCTAGCGGGAACGAGCAGTTCTTC.

The chain uses TRBV25-1 and TRBJ2-1, with 10 nucleotides matching TRBD2. Germline lookup yields CDR1 MGHDK and CDR2 SYGVNS. J gave up 4 bases and V 9 bases, and 9 bases lay outside the gene matches. The CDR3 loop spans 15 amino acids. CDR3 loop: CASPSTSGEYNEQFF. In DNA form, the CDR3 reads TGTGCCAGTCCTTCCACTAGCGGGGAGTACAATGAGCAGTTCTTC.

The chain links TRBV27 to TRBJ1-2; D might be TRBD1 (6 bases). The CDR3 has 13 residues. V dropped 3 bases and J dropped 8 bases, with 13 bases sitting between them. From germline, CDR1 is MNHEY and CDR2 SMNVEV (reference sequence). The DNA of the CDR3 is TGTGCCAGCAGTTTCTCTGGACAGCCGGGCTACACCTTC. Protein: CASSFSGQPGYTF.

The chain has TRBV29-1 and TRBJ2-2; 7 bases align to TRBD1. The CDR3 is 14 amino acids. CDR1 is SQVTM and CDR2 is ANQGSEA in the germline V gene. Trimming cost V 6 bases and J 0 bases; bases outside gene matches: 4. CDR3 residues: CSVAGTANTGELFF. The CDR3 DNA sequence: TGCAGCGTGGCCGGGACAGCGAACACCGGGGAGCTGTTTTTT.

This clone has only one observation. The CDR3 nucleotides read TGTGCCAGCAGCTTGTTGCGGGAGGGCCAGGTGGAGCAGTTCTTC. Translating gives CASSLLREGQVEQFF. V is TRBV5-6 and J is TRBJ2-1; TRBD2 aligns across 9 bases. Per the germline V gene, CDR1 is SGHDT and CDR2 is YYEEEE. The CDR3 has 15 amino acids. Germline trimming cut 1 base from V and 10 bases from J; bases unmatched to any gene: 9.

The chain links TRBV5-1 to TRBJ1-4; possibly TRBD1 for D (6 bases). Germline V gene lookup returns CDR1 SGHRS and CDR2 YFSETQ. V shed 5 bases and J shed 4 bases, with 18 bases lying between them. This CDR3 is built from 16 residues. This CDR3 is CASRTGLLQGNEKLFF. The CDR3 region has the DNA TGCGCCAGCAGGACAGGATTACTGCAGGGTAATGAAAAACTGTTTTTT.

This clone was detected once. The chain employs TRBV7-9 and TRBJ2-3; 8 bases map to TRBD1. The V and J ends lost 4 bases and 5 bases, in that order; junction bases with no gene match: 2. This CDR3 is built from 13 residues. From germline, CDR1 is SEHNR and CDR2 FQNEAQ (reference sequence). The DNA for the CDR3 is TGTGCCAGCAGCTCCAGGGGGCAAGATACGCAGTATTTT. Amino acids: CASSSRGQDTQYF.

This chain uses TRBV10-2 with TRBJ2-7; possibly TRBD2 for D (6 bases). Germline V lookup: CDR1 WSHSY, CDR2 SAAADI. V was trimmed by 7 bases and J by 2 bases, leaving 15 bases between them. This CDR3 has 14 residues. DNA for the CDR3: TGCGCCAGCAAGCGGGCAGGACAAACCTACGAGCAGTACTTC. Protein: CASKRAGQTYEQYF.

This sequence joins TRBV27 and TRBJ1-5, with no clear D. The CDR3 extends over 13 amino acids. Germline assignment: CDR1 MNHEY and CDR2 SMNVEV (reference sequence). V lost 3 bases and J lost 6, with 9 bases in between. The CDR3 DNA follows: TGTGCCAGCAGTTTCCAGGCCAGTCAGCCCCAGCATTTT. It translates to CASSFQASQPQHF.

This chain connects TRBV28 to TRBJ2-7; the match to TRBD2 covers 11 bases. Germline-derived CDR1 and CDR2 are MDHEN and SYDVKM. The CDR3 is 14 residues long. Trimming at V came to 6 bases and at J to 3 bases, leaving 4 bases not matched to a gene. Here the CDR3 DNA reads TGTGCCAGCAGACCACTAGCGGGGGTCTACGAGCAGTACTTC. It specifies CASRPLAGVYEQYF.

This chain uses TRBV7-9 with TRBJ2-3; TRBD2 aligns across 10 bases. V shed 4 bases and J 2 bases; nucleotides not matched to a gene: 3. CDR3 length: 15 residues. Germline loops: CDR1 SEHNR, CDR2 FQNEAQ (reference sequence). The CDR3 loop is CASSSLAGFTDTQYF. The CDR3, as DNA: TGTGCCAGCAGCTCACTAGCGGGATTCACAGATACGCAGTATTTT.

The rearrangement uses TRBV6-1 and TRBJ2-7; D is perhaps TRBD2 (6 bases). CDR3 length: 12 amino acids. CDR1 and CDR2 (germline): MNHNS, SASEGT. Trimming took 5 bases from V and 6 from J, leaving 11 bases between them. The CDR3 region has the DNA TGTGCCAGCAGTCCCGGGACTCCCGAGCAGTACTTC. Its translation: CASSPGTPEQYF.

This clone was seen only once. The chain employs TRBV5-5 and TRBJ2-1; D gene unclear. There are 13 residues in the CDR3. Trimming pared 2 bases from V and 5 bases from J, leaving 8 bases between. Germline assignment: CDR1 SGHKS and CDR2 YYEKEE (reference sequence). The CDR3: CASSFPVDNEQFF. The CDR3 region has the DNA TGTGCCAGCAGCTTCCCTGTAGACAATGAGCAGTTCTTC.

The CDR3 nucleotides read TGTGCCAGCAGTCGCCTAGGAGGGACCCCTTTAGAGACCCAGTACTTC. Its translation: CASSRLGGTPLETQYF. The rearrangement links TRBV25-1 to TRBJ2-5, with D perhaps TRBD2 (6 bases). The V and J ends lost 5 bases and 4 bases respectively, with 20 bases between them. This CDR3 is built from 16 residues. From germline, CDR1 is MGHDK and CDR2 SYGVNS.

This chain joins TRBV14 and TRBJ2-1; D is unresolved. Germline V gives CDR1 SGHDN, CDR2 FVKESK. Trimming shortened V by 5 bases and J by 5 bases, and 7 bases separated the two germline ends. This CDR3 spans 12 amino acids. The CDR3 DNA is TGTGCCAGCAGCGGGTCAAACAATGAGCAGTTCTTC. Encoded protein: CASSGSNNEQFF.

V usage is TRBV7-2 and J usage is TRBJ2-5, with 9 nucleotides matching TRBD1. This CDR3 contains 15 residues. V gave up 4 bases and J gave up 3 bases; unmatched junction bases: 6. From germline, CDR1 is SGHTA and CDR2 FQGNSA. CDR3 DNA sequence: TGTGCCAGCAGCTCGTGGGACAGGGAGAAAGAGACCCAGTACTTC. This encodes CASSSWDREKETQYF.

The rearrangement links TRBV6-5 to TRBJ2-7; 10 bases agree with TRBD2. Trimming removed 2 bases from V and 6 bases from J; junction bases left unmatched: 7. This CDR3 has 15 residues. Looked up from germline, CDR1 is MNHEY and CDR2 is SVGAGI. The CDR3 bases are TGTGCCAGCAGTTACACTAGCGGGACTTCGGGCGAGCAGTACTTC. It encodes CASSYTSGTSGEQYF.

The chain recombines TRBV7-8 with TRBJ2-2; 10 bases agree with TRBD2. CDR1 is SGHVS, CDR2 FQNEAQ, per germline. J was trimmed by 4 bases and V by 2 bases; bases with no gene match: 4. The CDR3 has 16 residues. The CDR3 region is CASSLISGRSTGELFF. In DNA form, the CDR3 reads TGTGCCAGCAGCTTAATTAGCGGGAGGTCCACCGGGGAGCTGTTTTTT.

V is TRBV28 and J is TRBJ2-7; D assignment may be TRBD1 or TRBD2 (5 bases each). The CDR3 runs to 15 residues. V lost 6 bases, J lost 2 bases, and 17 bases lay in between. Germline CDR1 reads MDHEN; CDR2 reads SYDVKM. The CDR3, as DNA: TGTGCCAGCAGGACCTCCGGGACGGTTACCTACGAGCAGTACTTC. Residues: CASRTSGTVTYEQYF.

The genes are TRBV6-4 and TRBJ2-1; 7 bases are a match to TRBD2. The V gene's germline CDR1 is MRHNA and CDR2 SNTAGT. V shed 3 bases, J shed 8 bases, and the junction held 7 bases outside the gene matches. The CDR3 has 14 residues. CDR3 amino acids: CASSEGGSTDEQFF. The CDR3 DNA reads as TGTGCCAGCAGTGAAGGCGGGAGTACGGATGAGCAGTTCTTC.